The next 12 T cell receptor beta chains were all read from a single sample in a study of T cell responses to AZD1222 COVID-19 vaccine. Here immunoSEQ multiplex PCR was the method, and the copy in TCRdb shows in-frame clones only, minus some. Altogether roughly 100,000 clones are present, about 80% being singletons, with the ten largest covering about 5%. The specimen comprised peripheral blood, sampled on day 0 of AZD1222 vaccination. The receptors were gathered from an adult in good health.

The rearrangement joins TRBV12-3 or TRBV12-4 to TRBJ1-2; no clear D. This CDR3 is 13 amino acids long. V dropped 3 bases and J dropped 4 bases, with 9 bases sitting between them. The CDR3: CASSFWEGYGYTF. The CDR3 DNA reads as TGTGCCAGCAGTTTTTGGGAAGGCTATGGCTACACCTTC.

The V gene is TRBV6-5, the J gene TRBJ1-3; 7 bases match TRBD1. This CDR3 contains 13 residues. Germline V lookup: CDR1 MNHEY, CDR2 SVGAGI. V lost 6 bases and J lost 4; bases outside the gene matches: 3. CDR3: CASSDREGNTIYF. CDR3 in DNA: TGTGCCAGCAGCGACAGGGAGGGAAACACCATATATTTT.

The chain joins TRBV11-3 to TRBJ1-1, with 12 bases matching TRBD1. With 0 bases clipped from V and 3 bases from J, the junction kept 11 bases outside the gene matches. The CDR3 has 19 amino acids. Germline V gives CDR1 SGHNT, CDR2 YENEEA. CDR3 nucleotide sequence: TGTGCCAGCAGCTTAGATCGGGGGGACAGGGGGCGCAAGGACACTGAAGCTTTCTTT. Protein sequence: CASSLDRGDRGRKDTEAFF. Looking up the rest from reference TRBV11-3 and TRBJ1-1 gives the full variable domain: EAGVVQSPRYKIIEKKQPVAFWCNPISGHNTLYWYLQNLGQGPELLIRYENEEAVDDSQLPKDRFSAERLKGVDSTLKIQPAELGDSAVYLCASSLDRGDRGRKDTEAFFGQGTRLTVV.

V and J are TRBV5-1 and TRBJ2-5; the match to TRBD2 covers 8 bases. Germline CDR1 and CDR2: SGHRS and YFSETQ. This CDR3 is built from 16 residues. V shed 0 bases and J 5 bases; nucleotides not matched to a gene: 9. The CDR3: CASSLGRLGGAETQYF. The CDR3 coding sequence is TGCGCCAGCAGCTTGGGAAGACTCGGGGGGGCGGAGACCCAGTACTTC.

V is TRBV2 and J is TRBJ1-1; D call uncertain. Deletions cut 1 base from V and 5 bases from J, with 11 bases between. CDR1 is SNHLY, CDR2 FYNNEI, per germline. The CDR3 is made up of 14 amino acids. The CDR3 region has the DNA TGTGCCAGCAGTGAAGTAGGGTTGGGTACTGAAGCTTTCTTT. Translated: CASSEVGLGTEAFF. Using reference TRBV2 and TRBJ1-1 for the parts outside the CDR3, the full variable domain is EPEVTQTPSHQVTQMGQEVILRCVPISNHLYFYWYRQILGQKVEFLVSFYNNEISEKSEIFDDQFSVERPDGSNFTLKIRSTKLEDSAMYFCASSEVGLGTEAFFGQGTRLTVV.

This clone has a handful of counts. The V and J genes are TRBV16 and TRBJ2-7; D not resolved. V lost 4 bases to trimming and J lost 2 bases, with 15 bases between them. Per germline, CDR1 KGHSY and CDR2 FQNENV. The CDR3 consists of 15 residues. The CDR3 nucleotides read TGTGCCAGCAGCCCTGGCGCCCTCGCTCCCTACGAGCAGTACTTC. It specifies CASSPGALAPYEQYF.

In DNA, the CDR3 is TGTGCCAGCAGCCCCCTTGAGAGGGGGGGCCAATCTCATGAGCAGTTCTTC. Residues: CASSPLERGGQSHEQFF. The gene calls are TRBV6-2 or TRBV6-3 and TRBJ2-1, with D perhaps matching TRBD2 (7 bases). The CDR3 is made up of 17 amino acids. The germline gives CDR1 MNHEY, CDR2 SVGEGT. V gave up 6 bases and J gave up 8 bases, with 26 bases separating them.

The chain joins TRBV30 to TRBJ1-1; D is possibly TRBD1 (5 bases). Trimming removed 2 bases at V and 4 bases at J, with 11 bases between. The CDR3 has 13 amino acids. The V gene's germline CDR1 is GTSNPN and CDR2 SVGIG (reference sequence). The CDR3 loop is CAWSSQGSTEAFF. DNA of the CDR3: TGTGCCTGGAGTTCCCAGGGCTCCACTGAAGCTTTCTTT.

The J gene is TRBJ1-4, the V gene TRBV2, with TRBD1 as a possible D gene (5 bases). Germline CDR1 SNHLY, CDR2 FYNNEI. The CDR3 runs to 13 residues. Trimming took 4 bases from V and 8 from J, leaving 11 bases between them. In DNA, the CDR3 is TGTGCCAGCAGTGGCAGGGTTGGGGAAAAACTGTTTTTT. Amino acid sequence: CASSGRVGEKLFF.

V is TRBV12-3 or TRBV12-4 and J is TRBJ1-1; D gene uncertain. The V and J ends lost 5 bases and 6 bases respectively, with 10 bases between them. The CDR3 sequence is 12 residues long. This CDR3 is CASSPDFSEAFF. CDR3 DNA: TGTGCCAGCAGTCCAGACTTTTCTGAAGCTTTCTTT.

The rearrangement joins TRBV3-1 (or the pseudogene TRBV3-2) to TRBJ1-5; no firm D call. Between the trimmed V and J ends, which lost 0 bases and 0 bases, there was a span of 12 bases. Per germline, CDR1 LGHDT and CDR2 YNNKEL (reference sequence). CDR3 length: 17 residues. The CDR3 reads CASSQDRTVYSNQPQHF. As DNA, the CDR3 is TGTGCCAGCAGCCAAGATCGCACAGTTTATAGCAATCAGCCCCAGCATTTT.

The chain has TRBV4-3 and TRBJ2-7; no definite D call. V was trimmed by 2 bases and J by 2 bases, leaving 4 bases between them. This CDR3 has 12 amino acids. Germline CDR1 and CDR2: LGHNA and YSLEER. The CDR3: CASSQPPYEQYF. The CDR3 DNA follows: TGCGCCAGCAGCCAACCCCCCTACGAGCAGTACTTC.